Listed below are T cell receptor beta chains from one sample, sequenced in a study of shared clonotypes between healthy human individuals. Measured with immunoSEQ multiplex PCR; TCRdb has only the in-frame clones, and not every one. Altogether over a million clones are present, 97% to 99% being singletons, with the ten largest covering approximately 0.4%. Sequencing input: naive CD4+ T cells sorted from blood. All receptors derive from a man aged 25 to 40 in good health. Both conserved end residues are part of each CDR3. The D gene is left open where the match is weak. The size entry is marked missing in some rows and otherwise reads once, few, many or a size class.

abundance: NA
j_gene: TRBJ1-5
d_gene: NA
v_gene: TRBV2
CDR3nt: TGTGCCAGCAGTGAAGCGCTTGTCGAAACCCAGCATTTT
CDR3aa: CASSEALVETQHF

abundance: once
j_gene: TRBJ2-7
d_gene: TRBD1
v_gene: TRBV2
CDR3nt: TGTGCCAGCAGCCCTCCCGGGACAGGGGGGTACGAGCAGTACTTC
CDR3aa: CASSPPGTGGYEQYF

abundance: NA
j_gene: TRBJ2-7
d_gene: TRBD2
v_gene: TRBV7-6
CDR3nt: TGTGCCAGCAGCTCATTCGGGCTAGCGGGAGGGCACTACGAGCAGTACTTC
CDR3aa: CASSSFGLAGGHYEQYF

abundance: NA
j_gene: TRBJ2-7
d_gene: NA
v_gene: TRBV19
CDR3nt: TGTGCCAGTAGTACGGCAGTTGTCTACGAGCAGTACTTC
CDR3aa: CASSTAVVYEQYF

abundance: NA
j_gene: TRBJ2-3
d_gene: NA
v_gene: TRBV7-9
CDR3nt: TGTGCCAGCAGCTTAGTACGGGATACGCAGTATTTT
CDR3aa: CASSLVRDTQYF

abundance: NA
j_gene: TRBJ2-7
d_gene: TRBD1
v_gene: TRBV11-2
CDR3nt: TGTGCCAGCAGCTTATCACCGGGACAGGCCTACGAGCAGTACTTC
CDR3aa: CASSLSPGQAYEQYF

abundance: NA
j_gene: TRBJ2-2
d_gene: NA
v_gene: TRBV18
CDR3nt: TGTGCCAGCTCGGTCAGGGTCGAGGAGCTGTTTTTT
CDR3aa: CASSVRVEELFF

abundance: NA
j_gene: TRBJ2-5
d_gene: NA
v_gene: TRBV28
CDR3nt: TGTGCCAGCAGTTTTGGGGGACACTCCTTCCCGGAGACCCAGTACTTC
CDR3aa: CASSFGGHSFPETQYF

abundance: NA
j_gene: TRBJ2-5
d_gene: TRBD2
v_gene: TRBV5-4
CDR3nt: TGTGCCAGCAGCCGCTCCCCACCACTAGCGGGAGAGGTTATAGAGACCCAGTACTTC
CDR3aa: CASSRSPPLAGEVIETQYF

abundance: NA
j_gene: TRBJ1-1
d_gene: TRBD1
v_gene: TRBV30
CDR3nt: TGTGCCTGGAGAACAGACAGGGCGACTGAAGCTTTCTTT
CDR3aa: CAWRTDRATEAFF